This TCR beta chain originates from a study of beta chain features in type 1 diabetes. This clone was observed a few times. Antigen specificity is unknown. Whole-study results and caveats: When Type 1 diabetes patients were examined, their TCRB CDR3s proved moderately but significantly shorter in all four CD4+ subsets. VDJ junctions in type 1 diabetes patients carried more deletions and fewer insertions.

The authors reverse transcribed all of the isolated RNA, so sequencing captured expressed TCRB transcripts. Assay used: immunoSEQ multiplex PCR; TCRdb lists only in-frame clones, some missing. Found here are about 660,000 clones, about 14% of them singletons; the top ten hold 0.035% to 0.045%. This TCR was recovered from a man in his late teens or twenties with type 1 diabetes. Sequenced sample: naive CD4+ T cells from blood.

The CDR3 DNA is TGTGCCATCAGTGAGTCGGCCAAGCAGGACGAGCAGTACTTC. The encoded protein is CAISESAKQDEQYF. This chain connects TRBV10-3 to TRBJ2-7; D remains ambiguous. This CDR3 is built from 14 residues. Germline V lookup: CDR1 ENHRY, CDR2 SYGVKD. V shed 0 bases and J shed 5 bases, with 11 bases lying between them.